What follows is one TCR beta chain and its context. Antigen unknown. With 60 Vbeta and 13 Jbeta primers, the PCR was carried out. Here immunoSEQ multiplex PCR was the method, and the copy in TCRdb shows in-frame clones only, minus some. This sample's clone table lists approximately 50,000 clones. The CDR3 contains 17 residues. Unmatched junction bases numbered 14, after V lost 5 bases and J lost 4 bases. Germline V CDR1 and CDR2: WSHSY, SAAADI. This entry is derived from a study of cytomegalovirus exposure and HLA in healthy donors. Study findings and constraints: DRB1 showed the most TCR associations and HLA-C the fewest in a later analysis, as rates varied by HLA locus. About 90% or about 30% of the time was how often most TCR beta V segments were productive, according to an earlier analysis. At a 0.05 false discovery rate, a later analysis found around 17,000 TCR beta sequences to be associated with HLA alleles. Three of the chains that were CMV-associated were confirmed in vitro to be specific for CMV antigens.

What was sequenced was PBMCs. The chain joins TRBV10-2 to TRBJ2-5; 9 bases line up with TRBD2. The receptor was isolated from a man younger than 30 in good health and CMV-seropositive. The chain's CDR3 is CASSPGTSSPRGETQYF. DNA for the CDR3: TGCGCCAGCAGTCCGGGGACTAGCAGCCCCCGTGGAGAGACCCAGTACTTC.